The clone carrying this T cell receptor beta chain was found many times. The data originate from a study of breast tumors, draining lymph nodes, adjacent tissues. One entry per CDR3 protein results from TCRdb running MiXCR on the multiplex PCR reads. In the table there are under 25,000 distinct CDR3 sequences, roughly 43% of which are singletons. CDR1 is MGHRA, CDR2 YSYEKL, per germline. The length of the CDR3 is 13 residues. Between the trimmed V and J ends, which lost 0 bases and 3 bases, there was a span of 3 bases. The TCR originated in a female donor with breast cancer. Some clones in this sample may be carry-over from other donors' samples. The source material was breast tumor tissue. V and J are TRBV4-1 and TRBJ1-5, with unresolved D. CDR3 region: CASSQDYNQPQHF. CDR3 coding DNA: TGCGCCAGCAGCCAAGATTACAATCAGCCCCAGCATTTT.